The TCR beta chain described here comes from a study of T cells in Graves' hyperthyroidism and ophthalmopathy. The TCR beta CDR3 regions underwent amplification using RNA transcripts as the source. In the first-round RT-PCR of the TCR CDR3, the HTBI primer set was used. TCRdb called the multiplex PCR reads again in MiXCR, with one record for every CDR3 protein. The data contain about 580,000 distinct CDR3 sequences, under 60% of them singletons. At least ten counts were recorded for this clonotype. This sequence was found in a woman younger than 30 with Graves' hyperthyroidism. The sequenced material came from peripheral blood or thyroid tissue (not recorded which).

CDR3 amino acids: CASSLEDRDPYEQYF. As DNA, the CDR3 is TGTGCCAGCAGCTTAGAGGACAGGGACCCCTACGAGCAGTACTTC. The chain has TRBV7-2 and TRBJ2-7; the match to TRBD1 covers 8 bases. The ends lost 1 base at V and 2 bases at J; junction bases unmatched: 4. The V gene's germline CDR1 is SGHTA and CDR2 FQGNSA. The CDR3 loop spans 15 amino acids.